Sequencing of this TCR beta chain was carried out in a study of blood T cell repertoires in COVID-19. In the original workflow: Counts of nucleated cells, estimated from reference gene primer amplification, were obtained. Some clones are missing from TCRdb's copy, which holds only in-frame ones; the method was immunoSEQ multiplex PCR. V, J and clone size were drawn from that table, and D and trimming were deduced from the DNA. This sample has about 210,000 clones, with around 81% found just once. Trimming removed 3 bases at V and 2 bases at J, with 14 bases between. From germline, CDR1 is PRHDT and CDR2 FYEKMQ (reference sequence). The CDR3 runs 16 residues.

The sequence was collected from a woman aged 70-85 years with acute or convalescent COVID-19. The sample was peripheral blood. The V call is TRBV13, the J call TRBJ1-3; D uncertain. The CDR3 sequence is CASSFRQGLAGNTIYF. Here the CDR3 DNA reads TGTGCCAGCAGCTTTCGACAAGGACTTGCTGGAAACACCATATATTTT. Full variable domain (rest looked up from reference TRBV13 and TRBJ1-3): AAGVIQSPRHLIKEKRETATLKCYPIPRHDTVYWYQQGPGQDPQFLISFYEKMQSDKGSIPDRFSAQQFSDYHSELNMSSLELGDSALYFCASSFRQGLAGNTIYFGEGSWLTVV.